Listed below are T cell receptor beta chains from one sample, sequenced in a study of cytomegalovirus exposure and HLA in healthy donors. This table comes from immunoSEQ multiplex PCR, and its TCRdb copy is limited to in-frame clones, with some not included. This table has roughly 130,000 clones, 74% appearing once. The sequenced material came from PBMCs. These receptors were taken from a woman in her forties or fifties in good health and CMV-seropositive. Both conserved end residues are part of each CDR3.

CDR3 length	V gene	J gene	CDR3 protein
11	TRBV12-5	-	CASGFNHEQYF
16	TRBV5-4	TRBJ1-3	CASRSGVGDSGNTIYF
16	TRBV7-2	TRBJ1-1	CASSSGGGHLNTEAFF
17	TRBV9	TRBJ1-5	CASSVGPGTGTRQPQHF
13	TRBV5-1	TRBJ2-2	CASSLTVAGELFF
13	TRBV5-1	TRBJ2-7	CASSVDFAYEQYF
14	TRBV6-6	TRBJ2-2	CASRGIRGTGELFF
16	TRBV5-1	TRBJ2-5	CASSLASQGGVETQYF
14	TRBV9	TRBJ2-1	CASSPGTSYDEQFF
16	TRBV27	TRBJ1-6	CASSLELSSYNSPLHF
15	TRBV5-6	TRBJ1-4	CASSFRTGHNEKLFF
14	TRBV4-3	TRBJ1-1	CASSLNRVNTEAFF
13	TRBV9	TRBJ2-7	CASGLPGQSEQYF
15	TRBV7-2	TRBJ1-5	CASSRVTGVNQPQHF
17	TRBV23-1	TRBJ2-5	CASSLPSGGDSRETQYF
12	TRBV19	TRBJ1-2	CASNNREGGYPF
16	TRBV7-2	TRBJ2-5	CASSLGNRGGRETQYF
14	TRBV9	TRBJ2-7	CASSVVELSYEQYF
14	TRBV6-1	TRBJ2-7	CASSVSAGGFEQYF
16	TRBV11-2	TRBJ1-2	CASSYGTGRSSYGYTF
15	TRBV7-6	TRBJ2-2	CASSALAGAPGELFF
13	TRBV5-8	TRBJ1-1	CASSLAGVTEAFF
13	TRBV6-1	TRBJ2-3	CASSEQGSDTQYF
16	TRBV5-6	TRBJ2-7	CASSRVTSGPWGEQYF
16	TRBV18	TRBJ2-1	CASSPIHRGGYNEQFF
15	TRBV21-1	TRBJ1-1	CASPLREPMNTEAFF
15	TRBV5-1	TRBJ2-1	CASSLVAGGYNEQFF
13	TRBV9	TRBJ2-7	CASSPPHSYEQYF
13	TRBV5-1	TRBJ2-7	CASSASGSYEQYF
12	TRBV2	TRBJ2-5	CASTEQMETQYF
15	TRBV5-1	TRBJ2-3	CASRTGTSGTDTQYF
15	TRBV5-1	TRBJ2-3	CASSLTASSADTQYF
14	TRBV2	TRBJ2-7	CASRAADSSYEQYF
15	TRBV11-3	TRBJ2-1	CASSEDRSSYNEQFF
13	TRBV5-1	TRBJ2-5	CASSTGQRETQYF
16	TRBV19	TRBJ2-2	CASIRTSGGDTGELFF
13	TRBV5-1	TRBJ1-3	CASSPENRGTIYF
13	TRBV7-8	TRBJ1-5	CASSLEGLQPQHF
16	TRBV14	TRBJ1-3	CASSPFLATSGNTIYF
12	TRBV29-1	TRBJ2-7	CSVGSEAYEQYF
15	TRBV2	TRBJ2-5	CASGTSGGWGETQYF
14	TRBV15	TRBJ1-1	CATSRGRQGWRAFF
16	TRBV5-1	TRBJ2-2	CASSRRGQGNTGELFF
15	TRBV6-1	TRBJ2-2	CASIGTNRNTGELFF
15	TRBV11-3	TRBJ2-1	CASSVSRGAYNEQFF
14	TRBV11-3	TRBJ2-7	CASTPQGAGYEQYF
14	TRBV6-6	TRBJ1-2	CASSYSDRAFGYTF
15	TRBV5-1	TRBJ2-7	CASSVTGTVGTEQYF
16	TRBV2	TRBJ1-3	CASSHGTGLSGNTIYF
15	TRBV6-5	TRBJ2-7	CASSRLGGPRDEQYF
13	TRBV5-6	TRBJ2-2	CASSTRTFGELFF